This T cell receptor beta chain was sequenced during a study of blood T cell repertoires in COVID-19 (dated by TCRdb to the early 2020s). In terms of the full investigation: Samples covering the acute and convalescent phases of COVID-19 were provided by collaborators in the United States, Italy and Spain. The prospective study material was composed of cDNA or gDNA derived from T cells, B-cell-depleted T cells, or PBMCs. Subjects who had been exposed to COVID-19, were actively infected with it, or had recovered from it provided the deeply sampled blood TCRbeta repertoires that made up the dataset. The repertoires were released in a freely available public database meant as a resource for research on the immune response to SARS-CoV-2. The samples were drawn from the first 160 participants of the ongoing ImmuneRACE study and from roughly 1,300 subjects provided by 6 global collaborators. Sample metadata almost always included a de-identified subject ID, COVID-19 status, age in years and sex. Where available, HLA class I and class II types were obtained from metadata supplied by the sample provider rather than from assay-based typing. Overall study outcomes, separate from this receptor: How much clinical and demographic metadata was included differed by source and by participant, and the metadata was provided uncurated.

TCRbeta CDR3 regions were amplified from genomic DNA by means of the immunoSEQ Assay, a bias-controlled multiplex PCR. On the authors' methods: The number of nucleated cells in each sample was estimated from the amplification of reference gene primers within the assay. Sequence reads were collapsed and filtered to measure the absolute abundance of every unique TCRbeta CDR3 rearrangement. For each sample, productive Simpson clonality was calculated by taking the square root of Simpson's diversity index across productive rearrangements. Here the immuneACCESS table is served through TCRdb, limited to in-frame sequences with V and J called. Missing clones are a known gap in these copies; in checked studies unresolved V genes cover under half, and the rest lacks a known reason. V and J calls and clone size are those listed in that table; D and trimming were worked out from the DNA. The sample records 350,000 or so clones, 92% of which are singletons. The biggest ten clones account for around a sixth of the sample.

The cysteine opens and the phenylalanine closes a CDR3 of 15 amino acids. The kept DNA is CDR3 alone, 45 bases in frame from the first base. Trimmed from V: 0 bases; trimmed from J: 2 bases; junction bases lacking a gene match: 4. CDR1 SGHKS and CDR2 YYEKEE were looked up in the germline V gene (reference sequence). Participants in the prospective study were enrolled through a virtual design, were aged about 18 to 100 years, and lived in 24 United States geographic areas. In the prospective study, participants were assigned to cohorts based on the clinical history participants reported in a screening survey and a study questionnaire. Recovered participants in ImmuneRACE Cohort 3 were defined by two consecutive negative NP/OP PCR tests, clearance by a healthcare professional, or resolution of symptoms. Each participant in the prospective study had whole blood, serum and a nasopharyngeal or oropharyngeal swab collected by mobile phlebotomists. Participants in the prospective study had the option to provide additional blood draws and questionnaires over a roughly 2-month period. Before DNA extraction, prospective study blood samples were shipped either frozen or at room temperature.

For this clone: Its specific antigen is unknown. Within one base of it there is no much larger clone, and no base qualities were kept.

The sequence links TRBV5-5 to TRBJ1-2, with 7 central nucleotides matching TRBD1. Sequenced sample: PBMCs or T cells enriched from blood (not recorded which). This clonotype originated in a woman in her twenties or thirties who had recovered from COVID-19. The CDR3 protein is CASSLVGQANYGYTF. The nucleotide sequence is given as TGTGCCAGCAGCTTGGTAGGACAGGCGAACTATGGCTACACCTTC.